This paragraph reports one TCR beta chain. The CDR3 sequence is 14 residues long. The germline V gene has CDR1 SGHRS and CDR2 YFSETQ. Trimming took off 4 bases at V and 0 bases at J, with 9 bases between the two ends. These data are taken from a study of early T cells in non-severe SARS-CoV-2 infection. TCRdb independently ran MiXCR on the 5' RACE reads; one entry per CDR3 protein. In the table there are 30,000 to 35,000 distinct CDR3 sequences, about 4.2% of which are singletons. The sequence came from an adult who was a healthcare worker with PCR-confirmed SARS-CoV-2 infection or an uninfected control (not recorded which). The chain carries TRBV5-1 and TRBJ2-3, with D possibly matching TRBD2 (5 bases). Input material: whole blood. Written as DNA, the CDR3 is TGCGCCAGCAGCATGACGGGGAGCACAGATACGCAGTATTTT. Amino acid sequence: CASSMTGSTDTQYF. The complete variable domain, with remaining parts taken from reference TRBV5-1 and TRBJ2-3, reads KAGVTQTPRYLIKTRGQQVTLSCSPISGHRSVSWYQQTPGQGLQFLFEYFSETQRNKGNFPGRFSGRQFSNSRSEMNVSTLELGDSALYLCASSMTGSTDTQYFGPGTRLTVL.